This T cell receptor beta chain was obtained from a study of T cell responses to AZD1222 COVID-19 vaccine. The CDR3 has 15 residues. V dropped 1 base and J dropped 4 bases, with 14 bases sitting between them. CDR1 is SGHRS and CDR2 is YFSETQ in the germline V gene. Repertoires were generated with immunoSEQ multiplex PCR, while TCRdb's copy carries only in-frame clones and drops some. The repertoire has 120,000 or so clones, approximately 91% of them found once; the top ten carry 28%. The clonotype comes from an adult in good health. The sequenced sample was peripheral blood, obtained on day 0 of AZD1222 vaccination. The V and J genes are TRBV5-1 and TRBJ1-1; possible D gene TRBD1, 6 bases. CDR3 nucleotide sequence: TGCGCCAGCAGCTTGAACGGGGGCGAGGGCACTGAAGCTTTCTTT. It is translated as CASSLNGGEGTEAFF.